This TCR beta chain originates from a study of blood T cell repertoires in COVID-19. Those who participated ranged in age from 18 to 89 years and resided in approximately 23 US areas. Generated by immunoSEQ multiplex PCR, the TCRdb table keeps only in-frame clones and is missing some. The sample consists of under 250,000 clones, almost 85% of them appearing once. CDR3 length: 13 amino acids. V lost 0 bases and J 8 bases, leaving 10 bases between the germline ends. Germline CDR1 LGHNA, CDR2 YSLEER. Sequencing was carried out using PBMCs or T cells enriched from blood (not recorded which). The chain couples TRBV4-3 to TRBJ1-2; D is possibly TRBD1 (5 bases). The receptor was derived from a woman in her 50s with acute COVID-19. The DNA for the CDR3 is TGCGCCAGCAGCCAAGACAGGGCACGAGGCTACACCTTC. Its translation: CASSQDRARGYTF.